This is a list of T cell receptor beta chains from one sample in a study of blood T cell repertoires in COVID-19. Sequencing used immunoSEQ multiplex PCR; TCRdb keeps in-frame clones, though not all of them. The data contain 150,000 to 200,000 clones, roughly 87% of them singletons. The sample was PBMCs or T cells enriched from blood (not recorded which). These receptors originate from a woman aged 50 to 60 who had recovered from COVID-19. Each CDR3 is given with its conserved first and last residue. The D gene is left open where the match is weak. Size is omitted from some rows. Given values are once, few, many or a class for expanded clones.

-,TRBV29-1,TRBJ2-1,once,TGCAGCGGCGAATGGGGGGTTGATAATGAGCAGTTCTTC,CSGEWGVDNEQFF
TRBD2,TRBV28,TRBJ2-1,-,TGTGCCAGCAGTTTGACTAGCGGTGGAGCGGATGAGCAGTTCTTC,CASSLTSGGADEQFF
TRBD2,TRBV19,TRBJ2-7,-,TGTGCCAGTAGTACCATAGCGGGAGTAGGGGACGAGCAGTACTTC,CASSTIAGVGDEQYF
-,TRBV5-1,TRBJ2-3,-,TGCGCCAGCAGCACAGATCTGGATACGCAGTATTTT,CASSTDLDTQYF
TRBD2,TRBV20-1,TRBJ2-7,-,TGCAGTGCTAGTCCGGGACTAGCGGGAGTTAAGCCCACCTACGAGCAGTACTTC,CSASPGLAGVKPTYEQYF
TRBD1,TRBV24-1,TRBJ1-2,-,TGTGCCACCAGTGAAACGACAGGGCGATATGGCTACACCTTC,CATSETTGRYGYTF
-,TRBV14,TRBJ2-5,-,TGTGCCAGCAGCCGGGGACTCGTAGAGACCCAGTACTTC,CASSRGLVETQYF
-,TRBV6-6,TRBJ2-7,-,TGTGCCAGCAGTGACCGGGGAGGCCCCTACGAGCAGTACTTC,CASSDRGGPYEQYF
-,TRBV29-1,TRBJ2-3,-,TGCAGCGTTGATATAGCAACAGATACGCAGTATTTT,CSVDIATDTQYF
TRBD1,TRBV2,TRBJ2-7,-,TGTGCCAGCAGCGATACAGGGGGCAGGTACGAGCAGTACTTC,CASSDTGGRYEQYF
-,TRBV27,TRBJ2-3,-,TGTGCCAGCAGTTTCACGGGACACCGGAACACAGATACGCAGTATTTT,CASSFTGHRNTDTQYF
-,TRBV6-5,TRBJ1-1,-,TGTGCCAGCAGTTCCTCACTTAATATGAACACTGAAGCTTTCTTT,CASSSSLNMNTEAFF
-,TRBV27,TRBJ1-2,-,TGTGCCAGCAGCAATAACTATGGCTACACCTTC,CASSNNYGYTF
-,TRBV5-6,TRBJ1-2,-,TGTGCCAGCAGCTTGACAGGCTCCTATGGCTACACCTTC,CASSLTGSYGYTF
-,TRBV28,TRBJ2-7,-,TGTGCCAGCAGTCGGGCGGGGGCGCCGGTGTACGAGCAGTACTTC,CASSRAGAPVYEQYF
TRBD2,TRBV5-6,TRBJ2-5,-,TGTGCCAGCAGCTCCACTAGCGCGCAAGAGACCCAGTACTTC,CASSSTSAQETQYF
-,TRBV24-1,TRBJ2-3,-,TGTGCCACCAGTGATTCGGTTCGCACAGATACGCAGTATTTT,CATSDSVRTDTQYF
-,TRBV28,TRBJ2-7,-,TGTGCCAGCAGTTCGGCTGGTGAGGGGGCCTACGAGCAGTACTTC,CASSSAGEGAYEQYF
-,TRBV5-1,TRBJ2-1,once,TGCGCCAGCAGCAGAGGGCCAGAGTCCTACAATGAGCAGTTCTTC,CASSRGPESYNEQFF
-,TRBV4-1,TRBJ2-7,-,TGCGCCAGCAGCCAAGCCGACCTGGGCGGGACCTACGAGCAGTACTTC,CASSQADLGGTYEQYF